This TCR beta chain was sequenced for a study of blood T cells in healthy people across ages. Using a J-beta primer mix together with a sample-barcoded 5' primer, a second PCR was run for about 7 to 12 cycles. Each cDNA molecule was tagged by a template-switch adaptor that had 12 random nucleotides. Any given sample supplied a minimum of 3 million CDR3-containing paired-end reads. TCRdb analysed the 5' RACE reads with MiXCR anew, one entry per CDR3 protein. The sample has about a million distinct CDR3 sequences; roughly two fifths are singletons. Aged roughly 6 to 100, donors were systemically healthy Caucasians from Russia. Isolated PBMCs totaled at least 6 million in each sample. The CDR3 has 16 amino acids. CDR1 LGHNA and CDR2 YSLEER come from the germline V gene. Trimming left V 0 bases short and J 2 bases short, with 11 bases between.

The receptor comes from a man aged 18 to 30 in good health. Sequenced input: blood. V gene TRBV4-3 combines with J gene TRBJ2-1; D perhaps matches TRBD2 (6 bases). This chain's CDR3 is CASSQEGIAAYNEQFF. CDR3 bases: TGCGCCAGCAGCCAAGAAGGGATAGCGGCCTACAATGAGCAGTTCTTC.